The 26 T cell receptor beta chains presented below share a single source sample, sequenced in a study of blood T cell repertoires in COVID-19. Method: immunoSEQ multiplex PCR; TCRdb's copy keeps in-frame clones and lacks some. Here the sample spans under 150,000 clones, 90% being singletons. Input material: peripheral blood. These receptors were obtained from a human donor with active COVID-19. The donor label of this sample is uncertain.

The DNA of the CDR3 is TGTGCCAGCAGGATCGACAGCACTAGCAATCAGCCCCAGCATTTT. It translates to CASRIDSTSNQPQHF. This chain links TRBV2 with TRBJ1-5; possibly TRBD1 for D (5 bases). This CDR3 is built from 15 residues. The V end was cut by 6 bases, the J end by 0 bases, with 12 bases between. CDR1 and CDR2 (germline): SNHLY, FYNNEI.

This clone has just one count. The genes are TRBV12-3 or TRBV12-4 and TRBJ2-5; D is ambiguous. The germline V and J ends were trimmed by 3 bases and 5 bases, with 10 bases remaining between them. CDR3 length: 13 residues. CDR3 amino acids: CASSFDSGETQYF. DNA for the CDR3: TGTGCCAGCAGTTTCGACTCCGGGGAGACCCAGTACTTC.

The rearrangement joins TRBV10-3 to TRBJ2-4, with a weak D call TRBD2 (5 bases). V lost 0 bases to trimming and J lost 8 bases, with 17 bases between them. From germline, CDR1 is ENHRY and CDR2 SYGVKD. The CDR3 loop spans 16 amino acids. The CDR3 spells CAISESPGSLTDIQYF. Written as DNA, the CDR3 is TGTGCCATCAGTGAGTCACCGGGGTCGTTGACGGACATTCAGTACTTC.

The J gene is TRBJ1-2, the V gene TRBV4-3; 7 bases are shared with TRBD1. This CDR3 region has 16 residues. Germline V gene data show CDR1 as LGHNA and CDR2 as YSLEER. With 3 bases clipped from V and 7 bases from J, the junction kept 14 bases outside the gene matches. This chain's CDR3 is CASSQSRGAPSRGYTF. CDR3 sequence (DNA): TGCGCCAGCAGCCAGTCCAGGGGGGCTCCTTCTCGTGGCTACACCTTC.

The chain recombines TRBV4-3 with TRBJ2-7; D may be TRBD1 (6 bases). The CDR3 is 15 residues long. CDR1 is LGHNA, CDR2 YSLEER, per germline. V dropped 2 bases and J dropped 2 bases, with 13 bases sitting between them. This CDR3 is CASSQLTGLAYEQYF. For the CDR3, the DNA is TGCGCCAGCAGCCAATTAACAGGGTTGGCCTACGAGCAGTACTTC.

This chain uses TRBV2 with TRBJ1-2, with D possibly TRBD1 on 5 matching bases. The CDR3 is made up of 13 amino acids. CDR1 and CDR2 from the germline V gene are SNHLY and FYNNEI. V lost 4 bases and J lost 3, with 9 bases in between. CDR3 nucleotides: TGTGCCAGCAGTGCCGGGACTTACTATGGCTACACCTTC. Its protein is CASSAGTYYGYTF. Looking up the rest from reference TRBV2 and TRBJ1-2 gives the full variable domain: EPEVTQTPSHQVTQMGQEVILRCVPISNHLYFYWYRQILGQKVEFLVSFYNNEISEKSEIFDDQFSVERPDGSNFTLKIRSTKLEDSAMYFCASSAGTYYGYTFGSGTRLTVV.

CDR3 DNA: TGTGCCAGCAGTTTAAGGGGGCCCGGGGCGCCTTTCTTT. It translates to CASSLRGPGAPFF. The chain uses TRBV12-3 or TRBV12-4 and TRBJ1-1, with TRBD1 matching 7 bases. V was clipped by 2 bases and J by 12 bases; unmatched bases: 9. CDR3 size: 13 residues.

V gene TRBV5-1 combines with J gene TRBJ2-7; D is unclear. The germline gives CDR1 SGHRS, CDR2 YFSETQ. The CDR3 length is 13 residues. V was cut by 2 bases and J by 4 bases, with 10 bases left in between. In nucleotides, the CDR3 is TGCGCCAGCAGCTTAGATGGCAGATACGAGCAGTACTTC. Protein product: CASSLDGRYEQYF.

This chain links TRBV9 with TRBJ1-2; 7 positions match TRBD1. The V gene end was trimmed by 3 bases and the J gene end by 4 bases; junction bases not matched to a gene: 6. This CDR3 is built from 14 residues. Per the germline V gene, CDR1 is SGDLS and CDR2 is YYNGEE. The CDR3 coding sequence is TGTGCCAGCAGCGATACAGGGGAGGCCTATGGCTACACCTTC. Translation: CASSDTGEAYGYTF.

The chain combines TRBV4-1 with TRBJ1-4; TRBD1 is a possible D gene (5 bases). Germline-derived CDR1 and CDR2 are MGHRA and YSYEKL. This CDR3 comprises 15 residues. Between the trimmed V and J ends, which lost 0 bases and 6 bases, there was a span of 11 bases. The DNA of the CDR3 is TGCGCCAGCAGCCAAGATAGGACACGATATGAAAAACTGTTTTTT. Translated: CASSQDRTRYEKLFF.

The chain couples TRBV6-5 to TRBJ2-2, with a possible D match to TRBD1 (6 bases). V was cut by 4 bases and J by 3 bases, with 12 bases left in between. The CDR3 sequence is 15 residues long. The germline gives CDR1 MNHEY, CDR2 SVGAGI. This CDR3 reads CASSFDRRDTGELFF. CDR3 sequence (DNA): TGTGCCAGCAGTTTCGACAGGCGGGACACCGGGGAGCTGTTTTTT.

This clone has just a few counts. J is TRBJ2-3 and V is TRBV6-5; D ambiguous. The CDR3 length is 15 residues. CDR1 is MNHEY, CDR2 SVGAGI, per germline. V was cut by 5 bases and J by 7 bases, with 19 bases left in between. The DNA of the CDR3 is TGTGCCAGCAGTCTGACCTCGGCGGAGAGGAATACGCAGTATTTT. Its translation is CASSLTSAERNTQYF.

Here the CDR3 reads CASSPRTGSSYEQYF. For the CDR3, the DNA is TGTGCCAGCAGCCCTCGGACGGGGAGCTCCTACGAGCAGTACTTC. The chain uses TRBV28 and TRBJ2-7, with D possibly matching TRBD2 (5 bases). Germline values: CDR1 MDHEN, CDR2 SYDVKM. Deletions cut 6 bases from V and 0 bases from J, with 15 bases between. This CDR3 comprises 15 residues.

The V gene is TRBV28, the J gene TRBJ1-2, with 9 positions matching TRBD1. The J segment lost 7 bases and the V segment lost 2 bases, leaving 8 bases of the junction unmatched. CDR3 length equals 15 residues. Germline V lookup: CDR1 MDHEN, CDR2 SYDVKM. CDR3 protein: CASSLTGQGFFGYTF. The CDR3 DNA is TGTGCCAGCAGTTTAACGGGACAGGGCTTTTTTGGCTACACCTTC.

This clone was observed a handful of times. The chain links TRBV24-1 to TRBJ2-3; D gene uncertain. CDR1 and CDR2 (germline): KGHDR, SFDVKD. The CDR3 consists of 15 residues. Trimming pared 4 bases from V and 2 bases from J, leaving 12 bases between. The CDR3 is CATSETPLATDTQYF. DNA for the CDR3: TGTGCCACCAGTGAAACCCCGTTGGCCACAGATACGCAGTATTTT.

CDR3 residues: CASSEASGTLTYEQYF. CDR3 nucleotides: TGTGCCAGCAGTGAAGCCTCCGGGACACTTACCTACGAGCAGTACTTC. The gene calls are TRBV2 and TRBJ2-7, with D perhaps matching TRBD1 (6 bases). There are 16 residues in the CDR3. Germline V CDR1 and CDR2: SNHLY, FYNNEI. Between the trimmed V and J ends, which lost 0 bases and 2 bases, there was a span of 14 bases.

The sample holds one count of this clone. The chain carries TRBV28 and TRBJ1-1; perhaps TRBD1 as D (5 bases). CDR1 and CDR2 (germline): MDHEN, SYDVKM. This CDR3 comprises 12 residues. Trimming left V 1 base short and J 11 bases short, with 11 bases between. CDR3 DNA: TGTGCCAGCAGTTTATTGGGGCGCTTGGCTTTCTTT. Amino acid sequence: CASSLLGRLAFF.

CDR3 in amino acids: CATKTGMNGYTF. The CDR3 DNA is TGTGCCACGAAAACAGGGATGAATGGCTACACCTTC. The chain employs TRBV19 and TRBJ1-2; a weak D match, TRBD1 (6 bases). Germline V gene lookup returns CDR1 LNHDA and CDR2 SQIVND (reference sequence). CDR3 length: 12 amino acids. Trimming removed 10 bases from V and 6 bases from J, with 15 bases in between. The variable domain in full, with the rest retrieved from reference TRBV19 and TRBJ1-2, is DGGITQSPKYLFRKEGQNVTLSCEQNLNHDAMYWYRQDPGQGLRLIYYSQIVNDFQKGDIAEGYSVSREKKESFPLTVTSAQKNPTAFYLCATKTGMNGYTFGSGTRLTVV.

The chain combines TRBV4-3 with TRBJ2-1, with D tentatively TRBD2 (5 bases). The CDR3 sequence is 13 residues long. Deletions cut 3 bases from V and 8 bases from J, with 11 bases between. Per the germline V gene, CDR1 is LGHNA and CDR2 is YSLEER. For the CDR3, the DNA is TGCGCCAGCAGCCATGACACCGGGGATGAGCAGTTCTTC. This sequence encodes CASSHDTGDEQFF.

The chain recombines TRBV7-6 with TRBJ1-1; maybe TRBD1 (6 bases). The CDR3 is 15 amino acids. Germline-derived CDR1 and CDR2 are SGHVS and FNYEAQ. V lost 1 base and J 3 bases, leaving 12 bases between the germline ends. DNA of the CDR3: TGTGCCAGCAGCTTAGGGGGGGGGCGTTACACTGAAGCTTTCTTT. This gives the protein CASSLGGGRYTEAFF. The variable domain in full, with the rest retrieved from reference TRBV7-6 and TRBJ1-1, is GAGVSQSPRYKVTKRGQDVALRCDPISGHVSLYWYRQALGQGPEFLTYFNYEAQQDKSGLPNDRFSAERPEGSISTLTIQRTEQRDSAMYRCASSLGGGRYTEAFFGQGTRLTVV.

This clone appeared once. The V gene is TRBV7-9, the J gene TRBJ2-1; D is undetermined. CDR1 and CDR2 from the germline V gene are SEHNR and FQNEAQ (reference sequence). V was cut by 5 bases and J by 8 bases, with 13 bases left in between. CDR3 length: 13 amino acids. As DNA, the CDR3 is TGTGCCAGCAGCCCCGACGCTAGGTATGAGCAGTTCTTC. It yields the protein CASSPDARYEQFF.

The chain joins TRBV6-5 to TRBJ1-1; possible D gene TRBD1, 5 bases. Trimming pared 8 bases from V and 0 bases from J, leaving 16 bases between. This CDR3 is built from 15 residues. CDR1 is MNHEY and CDR2 is SVGAGI in the germline V gene. CDR3 nucleotide sequence: TGTGCCAGCGTACGATCGGGGGGGGTGAACACTGAAGCTTTCTTT. The encoded protein is CASVRSGGVNTEAFF.

The gene calls are TRBV2 and TRBJ1-1; 9 bases are a match to TRBD1. Germline lookup yields CDR1 SNHLY and CDR2 FYNNEI. This CDR3 is built from 15 residues. J lost 0 bases, V lost 5 bases, and 4 bases had no gene match. The CDR3 reads CASSKDRGLNTEAFF. CDR3 DNA sequence: TGTGCCAGCAGTAAAGACAGGGGGTTGAACACTGAAGCTTTCTTT.

V and J are TRBV5-4 and TRBJ1-1; a weak D match, TRBD1 (6 bases). The CDR3 loop spans 14 amino acids. Germline V gene lookup returns CDR1 SGHNT and CDR2 YYREEE (reference sequence). The germline V and J ends were trimmed by 0 bases and 6 bases, with 12 bases remaining between them. CDR3 nucleotides: TGTGCCAGCAGCTTGGAACAGGGTCGGCCTGAAGCTTTCTTT. Translated, it gives CASSLEQGRPEAFF.

The DNA for the CDR3 is TGCGCCAGCAGCCAAGGGACGACAGGGAACACTGAAGCTTTCTTT. Protein sequence: CASSQGTTGNTEAFF. The rearrangement joins TRBV4-3 to TRBJ1-1; maybe TRBD1 (6 bases). Trimming left V 1 base short and J 1 base short, with 10 bases between. Germline V CDR1 and CDR2: LGHNA, YSLEER. This CDR3 has 15 amino acids.

This chain uses TRBV5-4 with TRBJ2-2; perhaps TRBD2 as D (6 bases). Germline values: CDR1 SGHNT, CDR2 YYREEE (reference sequence). This CDR3 has 15 amino acids. The V end was cut by 4 bases, the J end by 0 bases, with 10 bases between. The chain's CDR3 is CASSRDFSNTGELFF. CDR3 sequence (DNA): TGTGCCAGCAGCCGGGACTTTTCGAACACCGGGGAGCTGTTTTTT.